The present T cell receptor beta chain was sequenced within a study of T cell responses to AZD1222 COVID-19 vaccine. Produced via immunoSEQ multiplex PCR; TCRdb's table is partial and in-frame only. The sample consists of about 78,000 clones, around 90% of them appearing once. Germline V lookup: CDR1 ENHRY, CDR2 SYGVKD. This CDR3 spans 19 amino acids. J gave up 0 bases and V 4 bases, and 15 bases lay outside the gene matches. Sequenced here: peripheral blood, sampled on day 0 of MenACWY control vaccination. The chain combines TRBV10-3 with TRBJ1-1, with 9 bases identical to TRBD1. The origin of this receptor is an adult in good health. The DNA of the CDR3 is TGTGCCATCAGTGGAAAAGACAGGGGGAAAGGTTTGATGAACACTGAAGCTTTCTTT. Amino acids: CAISGKDRGKGLMNTEAFF.